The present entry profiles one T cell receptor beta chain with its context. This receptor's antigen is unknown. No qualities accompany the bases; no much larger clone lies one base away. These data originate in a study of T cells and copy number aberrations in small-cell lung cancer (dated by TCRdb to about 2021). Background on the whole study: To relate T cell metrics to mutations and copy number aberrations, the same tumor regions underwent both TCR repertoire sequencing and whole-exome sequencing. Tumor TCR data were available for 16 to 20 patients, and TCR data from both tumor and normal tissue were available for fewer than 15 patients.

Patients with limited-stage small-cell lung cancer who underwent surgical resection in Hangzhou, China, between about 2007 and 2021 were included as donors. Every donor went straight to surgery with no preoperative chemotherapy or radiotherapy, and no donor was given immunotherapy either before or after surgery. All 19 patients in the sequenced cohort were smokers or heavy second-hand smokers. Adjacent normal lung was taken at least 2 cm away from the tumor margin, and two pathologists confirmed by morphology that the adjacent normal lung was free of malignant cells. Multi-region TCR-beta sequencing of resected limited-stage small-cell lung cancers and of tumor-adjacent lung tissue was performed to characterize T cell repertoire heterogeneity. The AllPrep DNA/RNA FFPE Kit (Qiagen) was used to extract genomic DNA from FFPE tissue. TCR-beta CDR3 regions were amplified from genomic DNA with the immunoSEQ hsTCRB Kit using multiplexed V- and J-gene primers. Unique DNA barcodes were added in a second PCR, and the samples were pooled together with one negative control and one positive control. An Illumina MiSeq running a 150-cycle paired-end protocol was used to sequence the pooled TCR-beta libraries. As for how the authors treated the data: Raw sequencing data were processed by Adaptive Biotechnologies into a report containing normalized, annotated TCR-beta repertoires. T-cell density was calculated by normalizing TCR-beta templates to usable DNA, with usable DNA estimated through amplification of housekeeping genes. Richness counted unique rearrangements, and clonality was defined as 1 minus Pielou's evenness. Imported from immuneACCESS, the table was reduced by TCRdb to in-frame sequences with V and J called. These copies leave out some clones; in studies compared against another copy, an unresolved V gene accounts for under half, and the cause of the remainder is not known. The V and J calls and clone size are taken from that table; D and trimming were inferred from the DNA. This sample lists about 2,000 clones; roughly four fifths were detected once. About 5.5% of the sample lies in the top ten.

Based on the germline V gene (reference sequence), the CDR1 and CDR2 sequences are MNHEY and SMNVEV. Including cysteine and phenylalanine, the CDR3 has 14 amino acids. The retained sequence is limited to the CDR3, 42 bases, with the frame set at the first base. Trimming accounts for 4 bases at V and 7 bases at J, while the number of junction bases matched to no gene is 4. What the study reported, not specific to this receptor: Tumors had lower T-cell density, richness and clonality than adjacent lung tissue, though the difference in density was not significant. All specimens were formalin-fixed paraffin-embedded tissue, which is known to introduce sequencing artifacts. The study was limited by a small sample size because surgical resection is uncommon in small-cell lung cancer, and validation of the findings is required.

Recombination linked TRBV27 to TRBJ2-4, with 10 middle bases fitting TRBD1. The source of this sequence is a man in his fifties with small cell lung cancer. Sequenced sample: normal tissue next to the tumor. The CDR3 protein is CASSSSDRGNIQYF. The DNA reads TGTGCCAGCAGTTCCTCGGACAGGGGGAACATTCAGTACTTC.